This is a list of T cell receptor beta chains from one sample in a study of blood T cell repertoires in COVID-19. TCRdb's table, derived via immunoSEQ multiplex PCR, lists solely in-frame clones and lacks some. Of approximately 460,000 clones listed, 89% are singletons. The sequencing input was peripheral blood. These receptors originate from a man aged 18 to 30 with COVID-19, enrolled during active disease. CDR3s leave out the opening cysteine and the closing phenylalanine or tryptophan. The D gene is left open where the match is weak. Size tells how often a clone was seen (once, few, many) or the class of an expanded clone, and some rows leave it out.

size: .
D: TRBD2
V: TRBV29-1
CDR3: SVEEGGENTGELF

size: .
D: .
V: TRBV3-1/TRBV3-2
CDR3: ASSQEGTSQETQY

size: once
D: .
V: TRBV18
CDR3: ASSPFDSEETQY

size: .
D: TRBD2
V: TRBV5-4
CDR3: ASSLALGGGAVETQY

size: .
D: .
V: TRBV2
CDR3: ASNEAPTAMPPANYGYT

size: once
D: .
V: TRBV7-9
CDR3: ASSQYGGSVHTDTQY

size: .
D: .
V: TRBV3-1/TRBV3-2
CDR3: ASAVYNEQF

size: .
D: TRBD1
V: TRBV6-5
CDR3: ASSTRDRSSVGYT

size: .
D: .
V: TRBV6-2/TRBV6-3
CDR3: ASSYSGRRF

size: .
D: .
V: TRBV18
CDR3: ASSPLKFPGAGGTDTQY

size: .
D: TRBD2
V: TRBV11-3
CDR3: ASSHTIRPSGGYEQY

size: .
D: TRBD1
V: TRBV2
CDR3: ASRARTGSGGANVLT

size: few
D: .
V: TRBV4-1
CDR3: ASSQDRSPGEETQY

size: .
D: TRBD1
V: TRBV10-1
CDR3: ASSEGQGEADTQY

size: .
D: .
V: TRBV28
CDR3: ASSPTHYEQY

size: once
D: .
V: TRBV11-2
CDR3: ASSLGRAAGYT

size: .
D: TRBD2
V: TRBV6-5
CDR3: ASRAGTSGGNEQF

size: .
D: TRBD1
V: TRBV6-5
CDR3: ASTRDRGHNSPLH

size: .
D: .
V: TRBV27
CDR3: ASKGASNTEAF

size: once
D: TRBD2
V: TRBV5-1
CDR3: ASSIRTSGSENIQY

size: once
D: .
V: TRBV7-9
CDR3: ASSSGNYGYT

size: .
D: .
V: TRBV18
CDR3: ASSPEGSGANVLT

size: .
D: TRBD1
V: TRBV27
CDR3: ASAAGGPNYGYT

size: .
D: .
V: TRBV21-1
CDR3: ASRRPGQSSYNSPLH

size: .
D: TRBD2
V: TRBV2
CDR3: ASSERTSGRDEQY

size: .
D: .
V: TRBV6-5
CDR3: ASSSRWRSTDTQY

size: once
D: .
V: TRBV12-5
CDR3: ASGAGANVLT

size: .
D: TRBD1
V: TRBV11-2
CDR3: ASSLVTGAPYNEQF

size: .
D: TRBD2
V: TRBV7-2
CDR3: ASSLGLAGGTDTQY

size: few
D: TRBD1
V: TRBV2
CDR3: ASRWQGARDTQY

size: .
D: TRBD2
V: TRBV7-8
CDR3: ASSLASGSLVSYEQY

size: .
D: TRBD1
V: TRBV2
CDR3: ASSTGQGETQY

size: few
D: TRBD2
V: TRBV7-3
CDR3: ASSPQGLAIYNEQF

size: .
D: .
V: TRBV7-9
CDR3: ASSFVAGETPVYNSPLH

size: .
D: TRBD1
V: TRBV2
CDR3: ASGGAGGQGDSPLH

size: .
D: .
V: TRBV5-4
CDR3: ASSLGGTLGEQY

size: .
D: TRBD1
V: TRBV7-9
CDR3: ASSQPGTGHYEQY

size: .
D: TRBD1
V: TRBV19
CDR3: ASSIASGGKSNYEQY

size: .
D: .
V: TRBV18
CDR3: ASSPQDGIPREQY

size: once
D: TRBD1
V: TRBV4-1
CDR3: ASSQEGTGGTEAF

size: .
D: TRBD2
V: TRBV11-2
CDR3: ASSLEPAGGEQF

size: .
D: TRBD1
V: TRBV7-2
CDR3: ASSPRGTGGMYEQY

size: .
D: TRBD2
V: TRBV5-1
CDR3: ASSLAGGELVYEQY

size: .
D: TRBD1
V: TRBV30
CDR3: AWSQVDRGRSPLH

size: once
D: .
V: TRBV27
CDR3: ASSYSNTGELF

size: .
D: .
V: TRBV6-5
CDR3: ASSLTGELF

size: .
D: TRBD2
V: TRBV7-2
CDR3: ASSIDRGVNEQY

size: .
D: .
V: TRBV4-1
CDR3: ASSQDRGSSPLH

size: .
D: .
V: TRBV7-9
CDR3: ASAQGSTEAF